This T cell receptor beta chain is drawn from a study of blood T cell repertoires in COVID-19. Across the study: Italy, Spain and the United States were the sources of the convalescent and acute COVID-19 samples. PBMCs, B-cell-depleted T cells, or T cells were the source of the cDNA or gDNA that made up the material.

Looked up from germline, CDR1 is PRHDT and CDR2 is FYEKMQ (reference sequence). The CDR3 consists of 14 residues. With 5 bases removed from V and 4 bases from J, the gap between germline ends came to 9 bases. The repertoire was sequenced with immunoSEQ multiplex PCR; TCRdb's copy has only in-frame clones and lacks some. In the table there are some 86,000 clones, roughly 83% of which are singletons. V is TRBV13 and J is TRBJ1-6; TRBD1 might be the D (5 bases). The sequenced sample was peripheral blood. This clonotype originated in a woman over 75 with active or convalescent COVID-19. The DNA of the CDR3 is TGTGCCAGCAGCGCGACAGATTATAATTCACCCCTCCACTTT. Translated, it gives CASSATDYNSPLHF. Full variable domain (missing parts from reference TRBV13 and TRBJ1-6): AAGVIQSPRHLIKEKRETATLKCYPIPRHDTVYWYQQGPGQDPQFLISFYEKMQSDKGSIPDRFSAQQFSDYHSELNMSSLELGDSALYFCASSATDYNSPLHFGNGTRLTVT.